These 18 T cell receptor beta chains originate from one sample sequenced in a study of OX40 agonist ivuxolimab in advanced cancers. TCRdb's copy holds only in-frame clones and misses some; the assay was immunoSEQ multiplex PCR. There are fewer than 25,000 clones in the sample; about 80% occur only once, and under 35% lies in the top ten. The sample here was CD4+ or CD8+ T cells sorted from blood, taken in a trial of the OX40 agonist ivuxolimab. The receptors shown here come from an adult with an advanced solid tumor such as melanoma, head and neck, liver or kidney cancer.

V usage is TRBV30 and J usage is TRBJ1-2, with 8 bases matching TRBD1. There are 15 residues in the CDR3. Germline V lookup: CDR1 GTSNPN, CDR2 SVGIG (reference sequence). Unmatched junction bases numbered 8, after V lost 3 bases and J lost 2 bases. CDR3 bases: TGTGCCTGGAGCGATCGGGACAGGACCAACTATGGCTACACCTTC. Its protein is CAWSDRDRTNYGYTF. Full variable domain (rest looked up from reference TRBV30 and TRBJ1-2): SQTIHQWPATLVQPVGSPLSLECTVEGTSNPNLYWYRQAAGRGLQLLFYSVGIGQISSEVPQNLSASRPQDRQFILSSKKLLLSDSGFYLCAWSDRDRTNYGYTFGSGTRLTVV.

The chain has TRBV6-1 and TRBJ1-1; D unclear. The CDR3 sequence is 13 residues long. CDR1 and CDR2 from the germline V gene are MNHNS and SASEGT. V was trimmed by 5 bases and J by 0 bases, leaving 7 bases between them. The CDR3: CASSLAVNTEAFF. CDR3 nucleotide sequence: TGTGCCAGCAGTTTGGCTGTGAACACTGAAGCTTTCTTT.

This clone was seen only once. The rearrangement uses TRBV27 and TRBJ1-2; maybe TRBD1 (6 bases). This CDR3 has 13 residues. Trimming cost V 0 bases and J 8 bases, with 10 bases left between them. From germline, CDR1 is MNHEY and CDR2 SMNVEV (reference sequence). DNA for the CDR3: TGTGCCAGCAGTTTATCCGGGGGGCGAGGCTACACCTTC. This sequence encodes CASSLSGGRGYTF.

The chain is built from TRBV28 and TRBJ2-2, with D tentatively TRBD1 or TRBD2 (5 bases each). This CDR3 region has 16 residues. Trimming pared 1 base from V and 4 bases from J, leaving 13 bases between. Germline V gene lookup returns CDR1 MDHEN and CDR2 SYDVKM. The DNA for the CDR3 is TGTGCCAGCAGTTTATCCGGGGCGGTAATCACCGGGGAGCTGTTTTTT. This codes for CASSLSGAVITGELFF. Full variable domain (remainder filled in from reference TRBV28 and TRBJ2-2): DVKVTQSSRYLVKRTGEKVFLECVQDMDHENMFWYRQDPGLGLRLIYFSYDVKMKEKGDIPEGYSVSREKKERFSLILESASTNQTSMYLCASSLSGAVITGELFFGEGSRLTVL.

The DNA of the CDR3 is TGTGCCAGCAGTTTATCGTGGGGGGAATCCTACAATGAGCAGTTCTTC. Protein: CASSLSWGESYNEQFF. This rearrangement joins TRBV27 to TRBJ2-1, with a tentative D call TRBD2 (6 bases). Germline lookup yields CDR1 MNHEY and CDR2 SMNVEV (reference sequence). The CDR3 runs to 16 residues. V was clipped by 0 bases and J by 1 base, with 10 bases between them.

This clone came up a few times. The chain employs TRBV5-1 and TRBJ1-1, with a possible D match to TRBD1 (5 bases). The length of the CDR3 is 11 residues. V was pared by 2 bases and J by 10 bases, with 9 bases between. Germline CDR1 is SGHRS and CDR2 is YFSETQ. As DNA, the CDR3 is TGCGCCAGCAGCTTCGGGGCAACAGCTTTCTTT. Translated, it gives CASSFGATAFF.

This sequence joins TRBV9 and TRBJ1-2; 10 bases are shared with TRBD1. Per the germline V gene, CDR1 is SGDLS and CDR2 is YYNGEE. With 3 bases clipped from V and 5 bases from J, the junction kept 4 bases outside the gene matches. The CDR3 runs to 14 residues. The CDR3 DNA reads as TGTGCCAGCAGCGCGACAGGGGGCGGGTATGGCTACACCTTC. This codes for CASSATGGGYGYTF.

This clone is a singleton in its sample. The chain joins TRBV21-1 to TRBJ1-5; the table assigns TRBD1, which was not confirmed against the DNA. TRBV21-1 is a recognized pseudogene. CDR3 length equals 17 residues. In DNA, the CDR3 is TGTGCCAGCAGCAGAGTACAAGGGACAGTTAGCAATCAGCCCCAGCATTTT. It translates to CASSRVQGTVSNQPQHF.

The chain carries TRBV13 and TRBJ1-2; no firm D call. This CDR3 contains 14 residues. Trimming took off 1 base at V and 1 base at J, with 7 bases between the two ends. CDR1 PRHDT and CDR2 FYEKMQ come from the germline V gene (reference sequence). CDR3 residues: CASSLAPFNYGYTF. The CDR3, as DNA: TGTGCCAGCAGCTTAGCTCCGTTTAACTATGGCTACACCTTC.

In its sample, this clone ranks as medium-sized (0.01 to 0.1%). The sample holds other DNA sequences that translate to the same CDR3. The chain combines TRBV13 with TRBJ1-1; D gene uncertain. V was shortened by 4 bases and J by 1 base, with 1 base between the two germline ends. CDR1 PRHDT and CDR2 FYEKMQ come from the germline V gene (reference sequence). This CDR3 has 11 residues. CDR3 region: CASSSNTEAFF. The CDR3 DNA reads as TGTGCCAGCAGCTCGAACACTGAAGCTTTCTTT.

The chain joins TRBV7-2 to TRBJ2-5; 8 bases fit TRBD1. The assigned J gene may be wrong: the sequence end matches TRBJ2-7 better. Germline V gives CDR1 SGHTA, CDR2 FQGNSA. CDR3 length equals 13 residues. CDR3 amino acids: CASSQDRAHEQYF. The CDR3 DNA sequence: TGTGCCAGCAGCCAGGACAGGGCCCACGAGCAGTACTTC.

The V call is TRBV19, the J call TRBJ2-1, with D unresolved. V shed 7 bases and J shed 0 bases, with 13 bases lying between them. The CDR3 loop spans 15 amino acids. Germline-derived CDR1 and CDR2 are LNHDA and SQIVND (reference sequence). Here the CDR3 reads CASTRSTNSYNEQFF. For the CDR3, the DNA is TGTGCCAGTACCCGCAGTACAAACTCCTACAATGAGCAGTTCTTC.

CDR3 residues: CASSEGLAGYEQYF. The CDR3 region has the DNA TGTGCCAGCAGCGAAGGACTAGCGGGCTACGAGCAGTACTTC. The genes are TRBV13 and TRBJ2-5, with 11 bases matching TRBD2. The J call may be mistaken, given a closer DNA end match to TRBJ2-7. Germline V gives CDR1 PRHDT, CDR2 FYEKMQ (reference sequence). The CDR3 has 14 amino acids.

The chain carries TRBV16 and TRBJ2-3; no clear D. This CDR3 is 14 amino acids long. The germline CDR1 and CDR2 sequences are KGHSY and FQNENV. The V and J ends lost 2 bases and 2 bases respectively, with 8 bases between them. The CDR3, as DNA: TGTGCCAGCAGCCAAGCGACTTACACAGATACGCAGTATTTT. Amino acids: CASSQATYTDTQYF. The variable domain in full, completed from reference TRBV16 and TRBJ2-3, reads GEEVAQTPKHLVRGEGQKAKLYCAPIKGHSYVFWYQQVLKNEFKFLISFQNENVFDETGMPKERFSAKCLPNSPCSLEIQATKLEDSAVYFCASSQATYTDTQYFGPGTRLTVL.

V and J are TRBV29-1 and TRBJ1-1; 10 bases fit TRBD1. The CDR3 runs to 17 residues. Germline CDR1 and CDR2: SQVTM and ANQGSEA. The V segment lost 4 bases and the J segment 4 bases; nucleotides outside the gene matches: 15. CDR3 DNA sequence: TGCAGCGTTGCTATACCCGGGACAGGGGTGTGGCGCACTGAAGCTTTCTTT. Its translation is CSVAIPGTGVWRTEAFF.

This clone turned up a few times. The germline gene is not matched at one end of the junction; a read error may be the cause. V usage is TRBV9 and J usage is TRBJ2-7; D is undetermined. Per germline, CDR1 SGDLS and CDR2 YYNGEE. The CDR3 has 14 amino acids. The CDR3 region has the DNA TGTGCCAGCAGCGTAGATGTCAACTCCCACGAGCAGTACTTC. This gives the protein CASSVDVNSHEQYF.

J is TRBJ1-5 and V is TRBV30; 9 bases match TRBD1. The V segment lost 3 bases and the J segment 3 bases; nucleotides outside the gene matches: 9. Germline values: CDR1 GTSNPN, CDR2 SVGIG (reference sequence). The CDR3 is made up of 16 amino acids. The CDR3 DNA reads as TGTGCCTGGAGGGACAGGGGAAGGGGAAACAATCAGCCCCAGCATTTT. This sequence encodes CAWRDRGRGNNQPQHF.

This chain links TRBV2 with TRBJ1-1; no clear D gene. V lost 8 bases to trimming and J lost 0 bases, with 10 bases between them. CDR3 length equals 13 residues. Per the germline V gene, CDR1 is SNHLY and CDR2 is FYNNEI. CDR3 bases: TGTGCCAGCTGCAGGACGGTGAACACTGAAGCTTTCTTT. This gives the protein CASCRTVNTEAFF.